Described below is a single T cell receptor (beta chain) sequence and its context. Its target is not known. Samples underwent the assay at deep level. Measured with immunoSEQ multiplex PCR; TCRdb has only the in-frame clones, and not every one. This table holds 2,100,000 or so clones, approximately 96% found once. The data originate from a study of shared clonotypes between healthy human individuals. This CDR3 region has 15 residues. Looked up from germline, CDR1 is LGHNT and CDR2 is FRNRAP. With V trimmed by 6 bases and J by 1 base, 4 bases remained unmatched. Findings and limits, study-wide: The sharing of about 5.3% of naive CD4 clonotypes was seen across a handful of donors.

This TCR came from a young man in good health. Sequencing was performed on naive CD4+ T cells sorted from blood. Described subset: CD45RA+ positively selected. The chain carries TRBV12-5 and TRBJ2-2; TRBD1 matches 8 bases. CDR3 protein: CASGPGGLNTGELFF. CDR3 in DNA: TGTGCTAGTGGCCCAGGGGGCCTGAACACCGGGGAGCTGTTTTTT.